The clone carrying this T cell receptor beta chain showed up just once. The data are from a study of glioma-infiltrating T cells after dendritic cell vaccination. Profiled with immunoSEQ multiplex PCR; TCRdb holds only in-frame clones, not every one. The sample contains approximately 90,000 clones, over 75% of which appear only once. As to time point: after dendritic cell vaccination, including at tumor progression/relapse. Unmatched junction bases numbered 7, after V lost 3 bases and J lost 2 bases. The length of the CDR3 is 16 residues. The germline V gene has CDR1 KGHSH and CDR2 LQKENI. The V gene is TRBV18, the J gene TRBJ2-7; 10 bases agree with TRBD1. Specimen: blood, collected after dendritic cell vaccination. This TCR derives from a human donor with glioblastoma. The chain's CDR3 is CASSPGRGQGTYEQYF. In DNA form, the CDR3 reads TGTGCCAGCTCACCGGGTCGGGGACAGGGGACCTACGAGCAGTACTTC. The variable domain in full, with the rest retrieved from reference TRBV18 and TRBJ2-7, is NAGVMQNPRHLVRRRGQEARLRCSPMKGHSHVYWYRQLPEEGLKFMVYLQKENIIDESGMPKERFSAEFPKEGPSILRIQQVVRGDSAAYFCASSPGRGQGTYEQYFGPGTRLTVT.